The clone carrying this T cell receptor (beta chain) has ten or more counts. The sample originates from a study of T-cell reconstitution after alpha-beta-depleted transplantation in children. The length of the CDR3 is 11 residues. CDR1 DFQATT and CDR2 SNEGSKA come from the germline V gene (reference sequence). V was cut by 3 bases and J by 5 bases, with 8 bases left in between. For TCRbeta, the library was prepared with unique molecular identifiers. TCRdb recomputed calls from the PCR reads with MiXCR, one row per CDR3 protein. The table has 240,000 or so distinct CDR3 sequences, approximately 12% seen once.

This sequence was found in a human donor who donated a stem cell graft to a child with acute lymphoblastic leukemia. The starting material was PBMCs from the stem cell graft donor, obtained from the stem cell graft. V is TRBV20-1 and J is TRBJ2-7; unclear D gene. The CDR3 region has the DNA TGCAGTGCTAGCAGTATCCACGAGCAGTACTTC. This translates into CSASSIHEQYF.